The 5 T cell receptor beta chains below come from one sample, sequenced in a study of shared T cell receptors in the human thymus. The protocol was immunoSEQ multiplex PCR, while the TCRdb copy is restricted to in-frame clones and leaves out a portion. The sample holds 600,000 to 900,000 clones; roughly 85% are singletons and the top ten take 0.0095% to 0.011%. Separately, the same data were catalogued under a study of human thymus T cells.

The sample consisted of thymocytes. These receptors were collected from a girl under three years old with a congenital heart defect.

This clone has more than one count but fewer than ten. The rearrangement links TRBV4-3 to TRBJ1-5; D is unresolved. Germline V gives CDR1 LGHNA, CDR2 YSLEER. Trimming left V 0 bases short and J 3 bases short, with 9 bases between. The CDR3 contains 15 residues. In nucleotides, the CDR3 is TGCGCCAGCAGCCAAGATCAAGGAGACAATCAGCCCCAGCATTTT. Translation gives CASSQDQGDNQPQHF.

The chain employs TRBV5-1 and TRBJ1-5; 8 bases map to TRBD1. J lost 5 bases, V lost 4 bases, and 5 bases had no gene match. Germline V CDR1 and CDR2: SGHRS, YFSETQ. The CDR3 spans 14 residues. This CDR3 is CASSPSTGDQPQHF. The CDR3 DNA is TGCGCCAGCAGCCCCTCGACAGGGGATCAGCCCCAGCATTTT.

A note on this clone: Other DNA sequences in the sample encode the same CDR3. J is TRBJ1-3 and V is TRBV4-1, with D perhaps TRBD1 (5 bases). Germline V gives CDR1 MGHRA, CDR2 YSYEKL. The CDR3 covers 14 residues. V was trimmed by 0 bases and J by 4 bases, leaving 7 bases between them. The CDR3 protein is CASSQDRGGNTIYF. The CDR3 nucleotides read TGCGCCAGCAGCCAAGATAGGGGCGGAAACACCATATATTTT.

The chain's CDR3 is CASSLEGGLTEAFF. The CDR3 bases are TGTGCCAGCAGCTTGGAAGGCGGCCTCACTGAAGCTTTCTTT. This chain links TRBV5-5 with TRBJ1-1; D is unresolved. Germline V CDR1 and CDR2: SGHKS, YYEKEE (reference sequence). This CDR3 region has 14 residues. The V gene lost 0 bases and the J gene lost 4 bases, with 10 bases spanning the gap.

V usage is TRBV7-6 and J usage is TRBJ1-2; D gene uncertain. Trimming left V 5 bases short and J 6 bases short, with 7 bases between. This CDR3 comprises 11 residues. Germline CDR1 SGHVS, CDR2 FNYEAQ. The CDR3 loop reads CASSPLNGYTF. In nucleotides, the CDR3 is TGTGCCAGCAGCCCTCTTAATGGCTACACCTTC.